This TCR beta chain appears in the sequencing data of a study of T-cell memory formation after mild COVID-19. TCR alpha and TCR beta cDNA libraries with sample barcodes and UMIs came from 5'RACE using constant-segment primers. TCRdb independently ran MiXCR on the 5' RACE reads; one entry per CDR3 protein. The table has 280,000 or so distinct CDR3 sequences, roughly 8% seen once. Study-level results: Later expanders leaned CD4+, whereas clones that contracted between day 15 and 85 were balanced CD4/CD8.

Per germline, CDR1 LGHNA and CDR2 YSLEER. The length of the CDR3 is 14 residues. V dropped 0 bases and J dropped 8 bases, with 11 bases sitting between them. This clonotype showed up just a few times. Its target is unknown. This TCR was recovered from a man between 18 and 29 years old who had mild COVID-19 (a few samples of this study predate the infection). Cell type and time point are not known. Sequences were obtained from PBMCs or a T cell subset sorted from them (not recorded which). This chain connects TRBV4-3 to TRBJ2-1, with D perhaps TRBD2 (6 bases). The DNA of the CDR3 is TGCGCCAGCAGCCAAGAAGCGGCTAGCGATGAGCAGTTCTTC. Its translation: CASSQEAASDEQFF.